Below, one TCR beta chain is given with its context. Its target is not known. CDR3 size: 14 residues. The ends were cut back, 0 bases at V and 2 bases at J, with 7 bases in the middle. CDR1 SGDLS and CDR2 YYNGEE come from the germline V gene. The sample comes from a study of early T cells in non-severe SARS-CoV-2 infection. Study as a whole: Bulk RNA taken from unsorted whole blood was sequenced, leaving chains unpaired.

Findings and caveats of the study: Comparison of clonotypes with VDJdb favored anti-spike CD8 responses while missing private and CD4 specificities.

The library protocol tagged individual cDNA molecules with unique molecular identifiers. TCRdb re-called the 5' RACE reads through MiXCR, storing one row per CDR3 protein. The profile shows tens of thousands of distinct CDR3 sequences, around 16% of them singletons. The specimen was whole blood, collected at baseline. The rearrangement uses TRBV9 and TRBJ2-3; D is unclear. The clonotype comes from an adult who was a healthcare worker with PCR-confirmed SARS-CoV-2 infection or an uninfected control (not recorded which). The CDR3 spells CASSVAANTDTQYF. Here the CDR3 DNA reads TGTGCCAGCAGCGTAGCGGCTAACACAGATACGCAGTATTTT.